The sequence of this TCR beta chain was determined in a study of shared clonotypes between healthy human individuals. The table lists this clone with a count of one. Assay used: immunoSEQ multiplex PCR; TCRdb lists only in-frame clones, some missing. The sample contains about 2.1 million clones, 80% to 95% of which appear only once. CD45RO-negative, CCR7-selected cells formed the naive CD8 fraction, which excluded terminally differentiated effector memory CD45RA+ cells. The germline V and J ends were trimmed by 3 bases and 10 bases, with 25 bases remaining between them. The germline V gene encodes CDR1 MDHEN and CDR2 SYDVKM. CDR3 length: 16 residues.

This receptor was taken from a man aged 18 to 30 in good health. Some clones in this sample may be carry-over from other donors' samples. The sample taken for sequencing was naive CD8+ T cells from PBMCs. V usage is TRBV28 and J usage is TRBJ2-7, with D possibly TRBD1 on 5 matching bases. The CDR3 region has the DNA TGTGCCAGCAGTTTCCTCCCCCAAGGCTGGGCAGGGTTTCAGTACTTC. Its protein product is CASSFLPQGWAGFQYF. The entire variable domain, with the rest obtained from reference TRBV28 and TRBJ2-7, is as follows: DVKVTQSSRYLVKRTGEKVFLECVQDMDHENMFWYRQDPGLGLRLIYFSYDVKMKEKGDIPEGYSVSREKKERFSLILESASTNQTSMYLCASSFLPQGWAGFQYFGPGTRLTVT.